These 25 T cell receptor beta chains share one sample of origin, sequenced in a study of Graves' ophthalmopathy and Graves' hyperthyroidism. Investigators amplified TCR beta CDR3 regions from RNA transcripts. A first-round RT-PCR used HTBI primers, followed by a second-round multiplex PCR. TCRdb recomputed calls from the multiplex PCR reads with MiXCR, one row per CDR3 protein. The sample has roughly 1.1 million distinct CDR3 sequences; about 36% are singletons. The sequenced sample consisted of peripheral blood or thyroid tissue (not recorded which). These receptors were taken from an adult man with Graves' hyperthyroidism.

This clonotype was observed at least ten times. V is TRBV20-1 and J is TRBJ2-7; no clear D. V was clipped by 6 bases and J by 3 bases, with 9 bases between them. Germline CDR1 and CDR2: DFQATT and SNEGSKA (reference sequence). CDR3 length: 11 residues. The CDR3 DNA is TGCAGTGCATCCGCCTTCTACGAGCAGTACTTC. Translation: CSASAFYEQYF.

This clonotype has a single count. The junction departs from germline at one end; a sequencing error may be responsible. The chain links TRBV5-1 to TRBJ1-2; D might be TRBD1 (6 bases). This CDR3 is 13 amino acids long. Germline CDR1 and CDR2: SGHRS and YFSETQ. The chain's CDR3 is CASSLGDSGGYPF. The DNA of the CDR3 is TGCGCCAGCAGCTTGGGTGATAGCGGGGGCTACCCCTTC. Complete variable domain (other parts from reference TRBV5-1 and TRBJ1-2): KAGVTQTPRYLIKTRGQQVTLSCSPISGHRSVSWYQQTPGQGLQFLFEYFSETQRNKGNFPGRFSGRQFSNSRSEMNVSTLELGDSALYLCASSLGDSGGYPFGSGTRLTVV.

V is TRBV28 and J is TRBJ2-5; D is perhaps TRBD2 (6 bases). Trimming took off 10 bases at V and 5 bases at J, with 14 bases between the two ends. Germline CDR1 and CDR2: MDHEN and SYDVKM. The CDR3 length is 12 residues. The CDR3 loop is CAINWAGETQYF. The CDR3 bases are TGTGCCATCAATTGGGCGGGGGAGACCCAGTACTTC. The whole variable domain, filled in from reference TRBV28 and TRBJ2-5, reads DVKVTQSSRYLVKRTGEKVFLECVQDMDHENMFWYRQDPGLGLRLIYFSYDVKMKEKGDIPEGYSVSREKKERFSLILESASTNQTSMYLCAINWAGETQYFGPGTRLLVL.

The rearrangement uses TRBV7-2 and TRBJ2-7, with 12 bases aligning to TRBD2. There are 17 residues in the CDR3. Germline V gives CDR1 SGHTA, CDR2 FQGNSA. J lost 2 bases, V lost 5 bases, and 10 bases had no gene match. The CDR3 is CASSPPGLAGSPYEQYF. CDR3 nucleotide sequence: TGTGCCAGCAGCCCACCGGGACTAGCGGGTTCCCCCTACGAGCAGTACTTC.

V and J are TRBV10-3 and TRBJ2-5, with D maybe TRBD2 (6 bases). The CDR3 loop spans 12 amino acids. The V end lost 4 bases, the J end lost 7 bases, and 10 bases lay between the germline ends. In germline, CDR1 is ENHRY, CDR2 SYGVKD. The CDR3 region is CAISGGEGTQYF. CDR3 coding DNA: TGTGCCATCAGTGGGGGGGAAGGGACCCAGTACTTC.

Many counts were recorded for this clonotype. J is TRBJ2-2 and V is TRBV7-6; D may be TRBD1 or TRBD2 (5 bases each). The CDR3 extends over 18 amino acids. Trimming took off 3 bases at V and 4 bases at J, with 21 bases between the two ends. CDR1 and CDR2 from the germline V gene are SGHVS and FNYEAQ. The CDR3: CASSLGVDMGSGTGELFF. The CDR3 DNA sequence: TGTGCCAGCAGCTTGGGGGTAGACATGGGCTCAGGCACCGGGGAGCTGTTTTTT.

V is TRBV7-2 and J is TRBJ2-5; D gene uncertain. V lost 6 bases to trimming and J lost 9 bases, with 26 bases between them. The germline gives CDR1 SGHTA, CDR2 FQGNSA. This CDR3 region has 16 residues. The CDR3, as DNA: TGTGCCAGCAGTAGACACGGCGGCATAAGCAATCAGCCCCAGTACTTC. Translation: CASSRHGGISNQPQYF. Full variable domain (outside the CDR3, taken from reference TRBV7-2 and TRBJ2-5): GAGVSQSPSNKVTEKGKDVELRCDPISGHTALYWYRQSLGQGLEFLIYFQGNSAPDKSGLPSDRFSAERTGGSVSTLTIQRTQQEDSAVYLCASSRHGGISNQPQYFGPGTRLLVL.

The chain links TRBV9 to TRBJ2-7, with D hard to call. Germline V CDR1 and CDR2: SGDLS, YYNGEE. This CDR3 contains 12 residues. The V end was cut by 4 bases, the J end by 6 bases, with 11 bases between. The CDR3 region has the DNA TGTGCCAGCAGCCCAGCCAGGCCCGAGCAGTACTTC. Translated: CASSPARPEQYF.

The CDR3 nucleotides are TGTGCCATCAGGGCAGGATCCGGGACAGGGAACACTGAAGCTTTCTTT. Its translation: CAIRAGSGTGNTEAFF. This chain links TRBV10-3 with TRBJ1-1; 8 bases match TRBD1. The CDR3 covers 16 residues. CDR1 ENHRY and CDR2 SYGVKD come from the germline V gene. V was pared by 6 bases and J by 1 base, with 10 bases of the junction left unmatched.

This chain connects TRBV20-1 to TRBJ1-6, with D unresolved. V lost 4 bases and J 2 bases, leaving 15 bases between the germline ends. The V gene's germline CDR1 is DFQATT and CDR2 SNEGSKA (reference sequence). There are 16 residues in the CDR3. In DNA form, the CDR3 reads TGCAGTGCTAAGGACCGGGAGGTCACCTATAATTCACCCCTCCACTTT. It is translated as CSAKDREVTYNSPLHF.

At least ten counts were recorded for this clonotype. V gene TRBV20-1 combines with J gene TRBJ2-5; possible D gene TRBD2, 6 bases. CDR1 and CDR2 from the germline V gene are DFQATT and SNEGSKA (reference sequence). This CDR3 is built from 14 residues. This CDR3 is CTPLGASESETQYF. In DNA form, the CDR3 reads TGCACCCCCCTAGGCGCTAGCGAGAGCGAGACCCAGTACTTC.

The V and J genes are TRBV19 and TRBJ2-7; no clear D. Germline V gene lookup returns CDR1 LNHDA and CDR2 SQIVND (reference sequence). The CDR3 consists of 14 residues. V shed 7 bases and J shed 0 bases, with 13 bases lying between them. The CDR3 spells CASNFGGSSYEQYF. The CDR3, as DNA: TGTGCCAGTAATTTCGGCGGTAGCTCCTACGAGCAGTACTTC.

This clonotype appeared many times. The chain joins TRBV10-3 to TRBJ1-1; 7 nucleotides agree with TRBD1. Germline V gives CDR1 ENHRY, CDR2 SYGVKD. J gave up 1 base and V 0 bases, and 5 bases lay outside the gene matches. The CDR3 is 16 residues long. CDR3 in amino acids: CAISESGNRGNTEAFF. CDR3 sequence (DNA): TGTGCCATCAGTGAGTCGGGGAACAGGGGGAACACTGAAGCTTTCTTT.

The table lists this clonotype with a few counts. The rearrangement joins TRBV9 to TRBJ2-7, with a tentative D call TRBD2 (6 bases). The CDR3 has 15 residues. V dropped 4 bases and J dropped 0 bases, with 14 bases sitting between them. CDR1 SGDLS and CDR2 YYNGEE come from the germline V gene. CDR3 DNA sequence: TGTGCCAGCAGCCTAGGGACTCAAAGCTCCTACGAGCAGTACTTC. Translation: CASSLGTQSSYEQYF.

This clonotype has ten or more counts. The chain joins TRBV7-2 to TRBJ2-5; D unresolved. The ends were cut back, 3 bases at V and 5 bases at J, with 10 bases in the middle. The CDR3 is made up of 13 amino acids. Germline V gene lookup returns CDR1 SGHTA and CDR2 FQGNSA. The CDR3 DNA is TGTGCCAGCAGCTTTTCTTCGAGGGAGACCCAGTACTTC. Its translation: CASSFSSRETQYF.

This clonotype was found a few times. V and J are TRBV6-6 and TRBJ2-7; maybe TRBD2 (5 bases). The CDR3 covers 12 residues. Germline V gives CDR1 MNHNY, CDR2 SVGAGI (reference sequence). Trimming took off 5 bases at V and 10 bases at J, with 15 bases between the two ends. In DNA form, the CDR3 reads TGTGCCAGCAGTGAGAGCGGATACCACCAGTACTTC. Encoded protein: CASSESGYHQYF.

In its sample, this clonotype was seen many times. This chain links TRBV29-1 with TRBJ1-3; 7 bases align to TRBD1. V shed 6 bases and J 0 bases; nucleotides not matched to a gene: 2. CDR1 and CDR2 (germline): SQVTM, ANQGSEA. This CDR3 has 13 amino acids. Here the CDR3 reads CSVGQVSGNTIYF. CDR3 DNA sequence: TGCAGCGTCGGACAGGTCTCTGGAAACACCATATATTTT. Based on the CDR3 plus reference TRBV29-1 and TRBJ1-3, the full variable domain is SAVISQKPSRDICQRGTSLTIQCQVDSQVTMMFWYRQQPGQSLTLIATANQGSEATYESGFVIDKFPISRPNLTFSTLTVSNMSPEDSSIYLCSVGQVSGNTIYFGEGSWLTVV.

The rearrangement uses TRBV9 and TRBJ1-4; TRBD1 aligns across 8 bases. The germline V gene encodes CDR1 SGDLS and CDR2 YYNGEE. The CDR3 is made up of 17 amino acids. The ends lost 6 bases at V and 8 bases at J; junction bases unmatched: 18. The CDR3, as DNA: TGTGCCAGCAACTACAAAGCGACAGGGGCAAGATGGGAAAAACTGTTTTTT. The encoded protein is CASNYKATGARWEKLFF.

The V call is TRBV12-3 or TRBV12-4, the J call TRBJ1-3; no definite D call. The V and J ends lost 6 bases and 0 bases respectively, with 15 bases between them. The CDR3 is 16 amino acids. The CDR3 spells CASRRTQTGSGNTIYF. Written as DNA, the CDR3 is TGTGCCAGCAGACGTACCCAGACGGGCTCTGGAAACACCATATATTTT.

J is TRBJ1-5 and V is TRBV28, with 7 bases fitting TRBD1. The junction had 4 bases not matched to a gene; V was cut back by 5 bases and J by 3 bases. CDR3 length: 14 residues. Germline CDR1 and CDR2: MDHEN and SYDVKM. The CDR3 sequence is CASSGGQFNQPQHF. The CDR3 coding sequence is TGTGCCAGCAGTGGGGGACAGTTCAATCAGCCCCAGCATTTT.

There are many counts of this clonotype. This chain links TRBV19 with TRBJ2-5, with D maybe TRBD2 (7 bases). The CDR3 consists of 14 residues. The V end lost 7 bases, the J end lost 2 bases, and 14 bases lay between the germline ends. The germline CDR1 and CDR2 sequences are LNHDA and SQIVND (reference sequence). In DNA form, the CDR3 reads TGTGCCAGTAATACGGGGGGCCTACAAGAGACCCAGTACTTC. Protein product: CASNTGGLQETQYF.

Remarks on this clonotype: This could be a read error, since a much larger clone is one nucleotide away. The rearrangement links TRBV10-3 to TRBJ2-7; 10 bases map to TRBD1. CDR1 is ENHRY, CDR2 SYGVKD, per germline. The CDR3 runs to 14 residues. Trimming took 6 bases from V and 2 from J; bases not matched to a gene: 4. The CDR3 DNA reads TGTGCCATCAGGAGACAGGGGGCGGCCTACGAGCAGTACTTC. This codes for CAIRRQGAAYEQYF.

The rearrangement links TRBV5-6 to TRBJ1-6, with 11 nucleotides matching TRBD1. This CDR3 has 15 amino acids. V trimming: 3 bases; J trimming: 10 bases; junction bases outside the gene matches: 6. Germline lookup yields CDR1 SGHDT and CDR2 YYEEEE. This chain's CDR3 is CASSSGQGAYSPLHF. The DNA for the CDR3 is TGTGCCAGCAGCTCAGGACAGGGGGCCTACTCACCCCTCCACTTT.

This clonotype was observed many times. The chain joins TRBV5-1 to TRBJ1-4; weak D call: TRBD1 (6 bases). Germline CDR1 and CDR2: SGHRS and YFSETQ. The CDR3 runs to 15 residues. Trimming left V 0 bases short and J 2 bases short, with 8 bases between. The CDR3 sequence is CASSLEDSTNEKLFF. DNA for the CDR3: TGCGCCAGCAGCTTGGAGGACAGCACTAATGAAAAACTGTTTTTT.

In regard to this clonotype: A single base separates this from a much larger clone, so it may be a read error. The chain couples TRBV29-1 to TRBJ2-7; 7 bases fit TRBD2. The CDR3 is 15 residues long. V gave up 5 bases and J gave up 0 bases; unmatched junction bases: 10. Germline CDR1 is SQVTM and CDR2 is ANQGSEA. The CDR3 reads CSVSTSKGLSYEQYF. CDR3 coding DNA: TGCAGCGTTTCGACTAGCAAAGGCCTCTCCTACGAGCAGTACTTC.